This TCR beta chain derives from a study of T cell clonotyping in hematopoietic cell transplantation. Trimming removed 6 bases at V and 9 bases at J, with 18 bases between. The V gene's germline CDR1 is MDHEN and CDR2 SYDVKM. CDR3 length: 15 residues. Profiled with immunoSEQ multiplex PCR; TCRdb holds only in-frame clones, not every one. The data contain roughly 1,200 clones, 95% to 98% of them singletons. The J gene is TRBJ1-6, the V gene TRBV28; possibly TRBD1 for D (6 bases). The sequencing here drew on PBMCs, taken 180 days after allogeneic stem cell transplant. This receptor was taken from a male patient aged 45-60 years who had an allogeneic stem cell transplant from a related donor, so the T cells may come from the graft donor. Some clones in this sample may be carry-over from other donors' samples. CDR3 sequence (DNA): TGTGCCAGCAGGTCCAGGGGAGATCGAATTTCACCCCTCCACTTT. It yields the protein CASRSRGDRISPLHF.